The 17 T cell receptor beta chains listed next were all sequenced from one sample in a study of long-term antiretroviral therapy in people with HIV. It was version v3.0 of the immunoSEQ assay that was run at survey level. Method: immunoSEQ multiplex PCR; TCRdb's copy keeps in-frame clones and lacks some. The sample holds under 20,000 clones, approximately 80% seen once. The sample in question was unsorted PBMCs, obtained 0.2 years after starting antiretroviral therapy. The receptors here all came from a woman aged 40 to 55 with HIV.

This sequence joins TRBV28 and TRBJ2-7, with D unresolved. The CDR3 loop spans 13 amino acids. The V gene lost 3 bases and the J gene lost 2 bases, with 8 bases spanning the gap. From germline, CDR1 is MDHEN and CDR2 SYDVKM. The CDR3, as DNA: TGTGCCAGCAGTTTGGGCAGGACCTACGAGCAGTACTTC. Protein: CASSLGRTYEQYF.

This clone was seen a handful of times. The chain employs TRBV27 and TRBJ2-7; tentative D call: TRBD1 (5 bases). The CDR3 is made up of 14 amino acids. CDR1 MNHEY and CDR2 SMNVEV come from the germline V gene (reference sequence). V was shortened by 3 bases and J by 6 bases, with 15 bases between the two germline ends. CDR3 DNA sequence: TGTGCCAGCAGTTTCTCCATCCGACAGAGCGAGCAGTACTTC. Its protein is CASSFSIRQSEQYF.

The CDR3 DNA reads as TGTGCCAGCAGCTTAGCCATCTCTGGGGCCAACGTCCTGACTTTC. Translating it yields CASSLAISGANVLTF. The chain combines TRBV11-2 with TRBJ2-6, with unresolved D. From germline, CDR1 is SGHAT and CDR2 FQNNGV. This CDR3 is built from 15 residues. Trimming removed 1 base at V and 0 bases at J, with 4 bases between.

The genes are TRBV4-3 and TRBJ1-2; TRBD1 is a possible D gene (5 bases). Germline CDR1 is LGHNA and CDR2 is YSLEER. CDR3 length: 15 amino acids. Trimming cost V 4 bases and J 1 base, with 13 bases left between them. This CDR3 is CASSPSTEFNYGYTF. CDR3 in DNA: TGCGCCAGCAGCCCCTCGACAGAGTTTAACTATGGCTACACCTTC.

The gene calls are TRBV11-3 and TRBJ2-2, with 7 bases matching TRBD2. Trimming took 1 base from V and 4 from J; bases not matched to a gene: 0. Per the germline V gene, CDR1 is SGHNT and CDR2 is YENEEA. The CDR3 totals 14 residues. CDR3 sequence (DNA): TGTGCCAGCAGCTTAGGCGGGGGCACCGGGGAGCTGTTTTTT. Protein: CASSLGGGTGELFF.

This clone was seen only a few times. Here the CDR3 DNA reads TGTGCCAGTAGTGGCACATTAGGCTACACCTTC. Translating gives CASSGTLGYTF. The chain couples TRBV19 to TRBJ1-2, with D unclear. V was shortened by 5 bases and J by 8 bases, with 9 bases between the two germline ends. The CDR3 is 11 residues long. The germline V gene encodes CDR1 LNHDA and CDR2 SQIVND (reference sequence).

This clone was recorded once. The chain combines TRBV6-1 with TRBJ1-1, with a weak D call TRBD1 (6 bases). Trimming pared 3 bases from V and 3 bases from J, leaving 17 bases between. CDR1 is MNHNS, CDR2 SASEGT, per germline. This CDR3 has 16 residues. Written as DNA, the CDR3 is TGTGCCAGCAGTGACTTTGGCTACAGGGCAGACACTGAAGCTTTCTTT. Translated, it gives CASSDFGYRADTEAFF.

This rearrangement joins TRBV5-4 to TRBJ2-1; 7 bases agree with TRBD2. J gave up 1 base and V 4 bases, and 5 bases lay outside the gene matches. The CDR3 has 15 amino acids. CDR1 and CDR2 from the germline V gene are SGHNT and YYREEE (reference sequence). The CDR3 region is CASSPTGGSYNEQFF. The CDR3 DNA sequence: TGTGCCAGCAGCCCCACCGGGGGGTCCTACAATGAGCAGTTCTTC.

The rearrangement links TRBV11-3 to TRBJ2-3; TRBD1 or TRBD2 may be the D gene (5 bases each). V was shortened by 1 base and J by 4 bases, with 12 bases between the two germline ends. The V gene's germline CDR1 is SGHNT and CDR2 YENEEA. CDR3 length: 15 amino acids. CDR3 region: CASSLGSGRADTQYF. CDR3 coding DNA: TGTGCCAGCAGCTTAGGGTCGGGGCGGGCAGATACGCAGTATTTT.

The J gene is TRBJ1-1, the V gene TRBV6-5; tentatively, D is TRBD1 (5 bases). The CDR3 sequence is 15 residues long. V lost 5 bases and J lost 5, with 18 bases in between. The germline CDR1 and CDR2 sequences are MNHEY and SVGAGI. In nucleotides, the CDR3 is TGTGCCAGCAGTCTCTTGGACTGGGGGAGGACTGAAGCTTTCTTT. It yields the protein CASSLLDWGRTEAFF.

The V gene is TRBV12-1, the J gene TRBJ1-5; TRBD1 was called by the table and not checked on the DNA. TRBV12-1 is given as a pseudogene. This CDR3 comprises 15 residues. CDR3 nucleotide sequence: TGTGCCAGCAGCCCTTGGACAGGGGAATTTCTCACCCAGCATTTT. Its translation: CASSPWTGEFLTQHF.

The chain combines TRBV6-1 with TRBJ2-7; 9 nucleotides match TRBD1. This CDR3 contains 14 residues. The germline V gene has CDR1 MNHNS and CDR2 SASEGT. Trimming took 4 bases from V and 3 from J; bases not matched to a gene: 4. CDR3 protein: CASSARDRVYEQYF. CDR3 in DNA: TGTGCCAGCAGTGCCCGGGACAGGGTCTACGAGCAGTACTTC.

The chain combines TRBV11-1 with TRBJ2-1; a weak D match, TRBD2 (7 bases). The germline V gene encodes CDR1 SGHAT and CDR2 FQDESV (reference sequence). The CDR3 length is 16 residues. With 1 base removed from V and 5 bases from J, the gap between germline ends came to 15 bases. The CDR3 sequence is CASSLEGGAINNEQFF. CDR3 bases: TGTGCCAGCAGCTTAGAGGGGGGGGCTATCAACAATGAGCAGTTCTTC.

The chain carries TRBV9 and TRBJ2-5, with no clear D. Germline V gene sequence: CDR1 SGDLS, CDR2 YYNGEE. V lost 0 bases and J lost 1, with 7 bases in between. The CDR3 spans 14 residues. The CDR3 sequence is CASSVEGLQETQYF. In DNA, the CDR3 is TGTGCCAGCAGCGTAGAGGGCCTCCAAGAGACCCAGTACTTC.

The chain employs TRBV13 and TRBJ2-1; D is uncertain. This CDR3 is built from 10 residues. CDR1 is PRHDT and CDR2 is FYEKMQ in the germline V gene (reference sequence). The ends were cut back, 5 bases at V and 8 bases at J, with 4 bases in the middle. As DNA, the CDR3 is TGTGCCAGCAGCCGCGATGAGCAGTTCTTC. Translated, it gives CASSRDEQFF.

CDR3 loop: CASSSHYRAPNEKLFF. The CDR3 region has the DNA TGTGCCAGCAGCTCCCATTACAGGGCGCCTAATGAAAAACTGTTTTTT. V and J are TRBV7-9 and TRBJ1-4; D may be TRBD1 (6 bases). V lost 4 bases to trimming and J lost 3 bases, with 15 bases between them. Germline V gene data show CDR1 as SEHNR and CDR2 as FQNEAQ (reference sequence). This CDR3 contains 16 residues.

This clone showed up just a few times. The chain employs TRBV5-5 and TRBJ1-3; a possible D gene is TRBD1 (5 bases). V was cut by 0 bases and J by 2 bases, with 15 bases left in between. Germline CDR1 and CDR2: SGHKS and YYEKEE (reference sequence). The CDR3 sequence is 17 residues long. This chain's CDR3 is CASSLELMPGPGNTIYF. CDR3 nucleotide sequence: TGTGCCAGCAGCTTGGAATTGATGCCAGGGCCTGGAAACACCATATATTTT. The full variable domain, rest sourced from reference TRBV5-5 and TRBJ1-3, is DAGVTQSPTHLIKTRGQQVTLRCSPISGHKSVSWYQQVLGQGPQFIFQYYEKEERGRGNFPDRFSARQFPNYSSELNVNALLLGDSALYLCASSLELMPGPGNTIYFGEGSWLTVV.